This T cell receptor beta chain was captured by sequencing in a study of T cell repertoires and HLA-DP antigens. In the study overall: Sorted CD137+CD4+ samples averaged around 230 ng DNA; pre-culture CD4+ samples, about 1,200 ng.

The CDR3 consists of 16 residues. Germline loops: CDR1 LNHDA, CDR2 SQIVND (reference sequence). V was shortened by 2 bases and J by 3 bases, with 16 bases between the two germline ends. To note about this clone: No antigen is known for it.

Clones were sequenced by immunoSEQ multiplex PCR, and TCRdb holds only the in-frame ones, with some missing. The data show roughly 73,000 clones, with roughly 77% seen just once and around 1.5% held by the top ten. This sequence originates from a man aged 60 to 75 in good health and CMV-seronegative. V and J are TRBV19 and TRBJ1-2; tentatively, D is TRBD1 (5 bases). The sample comprised CD4+ T cells from PBMCs. The CDR3 DNA reads TGTGCCAGTAGTATATCCCCCGCAGGGACCGACTATGGCTACACCTTC. As protein: CASSISPAGTDYGYTF. The whole variable domain, filled in from reference TRBV19 and TRBJ1-2, reads DGGITQSPKYLFRKEGQNVTLSCEQNLNHDAMYWYRQDPGQGLRLIYYSQIVNDFQKGDIAEGYSVSREKKESFPLTVTSAQKNPTAFYLCASSISPAGTDYGYTFGSGTRLTVV.